Listed here are 29 T cell receptor beta chains from one sample, sequenced in a study of cytomegalovirus exposure and HLA in healthy donors. The study ran its PCR with 60 Vbeta and 13 Jbeta primers. Repertoires were generated with immunoSEQ multiplex PCR, while TCRdb's copy carries only in-frame clones and drops some. The data contain approximately 93,000 clones, more than 70% of them singletons. The sequenced sample consisted of PBMCs. The receptor set was obtained from a woman between 35 and 50 years old in good health and CMV-seronegative.

V gene TRBV30 combines with J gene TRBJ1-2; TRBD1 matches at 7 bases. The CDR3 spans 13 residues. Trimming cost V 2 bases and J 2 bases; bases outside gene matches: 2. Germline CDR1 and CDR2: GTSNPN and SVGIG (reference sequence). The CDR3, as DNA: TGTGCCTGGAGTCAGGGACAGAACTATGGCTACACCTTC. The encoded protein is CAWSQGQNYGYTF. The full variable domain, rest sourced from reference TRBV30 and TRBJ1-2, is SQTIHQWPATLVQPVGSPLSLECTVEGTSNPNLYWYRQAAGRGLQLLFYSVGIGQISSEVPQNLSASRPQDRQFILSSKKLLLSDSGFYLCAWSQGQNYGYTFGSGTRLTVV.

This chain connects TRBV27 to TRBJ2-7, with 7 bases matching TRBD2. The CDR3 spans 12 residues. Germline values: CDR1 MNHEY, CDR2 SMNVEV (reference sequence). V lost 7 bases, J lost 6 bases, and 6 bases stayed unmatched. CDR3 in amino acids: CASTSTGGEQYF. As DNA, the CDR3 is TGTGCCAGCACTTCAACGGGGGGCGAGCAGTACTTC.

The chain combines TRBV4-2 with TRBJ1-5; the match to TRBD1 covers 9 bases. The CDR3 has 16 residues. Trimming at V came to 4 bases and at J to 3 bases, leaving 7 bases not matched to a gene. Germline loops: CDR1 LGHNA, CDR2 YNFKEQ. The CDR3 here is CASSPRTGDYNQPQHF. CDR3 DNA: TGTGCCAGCAGCCCCCGGACAGGGGACTACAATCAGCCCCAGCATTTT.

J is TRBJ2-2 and V is TRBV5-1; the D gene is possibly TRBD1 (6 bases). The germline V gene has CDR1 SGHRS and CDR2 YFSETQ. Trimming removed 7 bases from V and 2 bases from J, with 12 bases in between. The CDR3 has 14 amino acids. The CDR3 coding sequence is TGCGCCAGCCAGACAGGCATAAACACCGGGGAGCTGTTTTTT. Translated, it gives CASQTGINTGELFF.

V gene TRBV5-6 combines with J gene TRBJ2-4; TRBD1 aligns across 9 bases. Germline values: CDR1 SGHDT, CDR2 YYEEEE. The CDR3 contains 15 residues. With V trimmed by 4 bases and J by 6 bases, 8 bases remained unmatched. CDR3 coding DNA: TGTGCCAGCAGCCTCCCGGGGACAGGGACAAACATTCAGTACTTC. Translation: CASSLPGTGTNIQYF. Based on the CDR3 plus reference TRBV5-6 and TRBJ2-4, the full variable domain is DAGVTQSPTHLIKTRGQQVTLRCSPKSGHDTVSWYQQALGQGPQFIFQYYEEEERQRGNFPDRFSGHQFPNYSSELNVNALLLGDSALYLCASSLPGTGTNIQYFGAGTRLSVL.

CDR3 coding DNA: TGTGCCAGCAGTCCGGGACAGGGACCCTACGAGCAGTACTTC. As protein: CASSPGQGPYEQYF. The chain combines TRBV27 with TRBJ2-7; 9 bases line up with TRBD1. V lost 5 bases and J lost 2; bases outside the gene matches: 4. The CDR3 has 14 residues. Germline lookup yields CDR1 MNHEY and CDR2 SMNVEV (reference sequence).

This chain links TRBV7-2 with TRBJ2-2, with D perhaps TRBD2 (5 bases). This CDR3 is 13 amino acids long. Germline CDR1 reads SGHTA; CDR2 reads FQGNSA. Trimming pared 1 base from V and 8 bases from J, leaving 8 bases between. DNA for the CDR3: TGTGCCAGCAGCTTAGGGAGGTCTGGGGAGCTGTTTTTT. The encoded protein is CASSLGRSGELFF.

The chain couples TRBV6-4 to TRBJ1-5; D gene uncertain. Germline V CDR1 and CDR2: MRHNA, SNTAGT. The CDR3 extends over 15 amino acids. V was trimmed by 6 bases and J by 2 bases, leaving 14 bases between them. In nucleotides, the CDR3 is TGTGCCAGCAGCCGTGGAGGGTGGGGCAATCAGCCCCAGCATTTT. It yields the protein CASSRGGWGNQPQHF.

This chain uses TRBV27 with TRBJ1-1; tentative D call: TRBD1 (5 bases). V was clipped by 3 bases and J by 5 bases, with 13 bases between them. Germline CDR1 reads MNHEY; CDR2 reads SMNVEV (reference sequence). There are 14 residues in the CDR3. CDR3 coding DNA: TGTGCCAGCAGTTTTGGTCAGGGAACGACTGAAGCTTTCTTT. This sequence encodes CASSFGQGTTEAFF.

The genes are TRBV7-9 and TRBJ2-1, with 9 bases fitting TRBD1. The CDR3 sequence is 13 residues long. J lost 11 bases, V lost 1 base, and 3 bases had no gene match. CDR1 is SEHNR, CDR2 FQNEAQ, per germline (reference sequence). CDR3 loop: CASSLVGQGKQFF. The CDR3 nucleotides read TGTGCCAGCAGCTTAGTAGGACAGGGGAAGCAGTTCTTC.

This clone occurred once. The V gene is TRBV14, the J gene TRBJ2-1, with 7 bases fitting TRBD2. Trimming took 0 bases from V and 0 from J; bases not matched to a gene: 11. CDR1 SGHDN and CDR2 FVKESK come from the germline V gene. The CDR3 has 19 residues. CDR3 nucleotide sequence: TGTGCCAGCAGCCAAGATAGTTTGGCGGGAGTGAGCTCCTACAATGAGCAGTTCTTC. Translation gives CASSQDSLAGVSSYNEQFF.

The rearrangement links TRBV2 to TRBJ1-5, with 11 nucleotides matching TRBD1. The CDR3 totals 15 residues. Germline lookup yields CDR1 SNHLY and CDR2 FYNNEI. The V and J ends lost 7 bases and 2 bases, in that order; junction bases with no gene match: 4. This chain's CDR3 is CASTGQGAGNQPQHF. CDR3 sequence (DNA): TGTGCCAGCACTGGACAGGGGGCCGGCAATCAGCCCCAGCATTTT.

The gene calls are TRBV7-9 and TRBJ1-1, with 8 bases matching TRBD1. Per the germline V gene, CDR1 is SEHNR and CDR2 is FQNEAQ (reference sequence). CDR3 size: 14 residues. The V segment lost 6 bases and the J segment 7 bases; nucleotides outside the gene matches: 10. CDR3 sequence: CASRGADRGIEAFF. The CDR3 coding sequence is TGTGCCAGCAGGGGGGCAGACAGGGGCATTGAAGCTTTCTTT.

This clone was counted once. The V call is TRBV6-5, the J call TRBJ1-2, with 7 bases that match TRBD1. Germline V gene data show CDR1 as MNHEY and CDR2 as SVGAGI. The CDR3 is 16 residues long. Germline trimming cut 2 bases from V and 4 bases from J; bases unmatched to any gene: 10. Here the CDR3 reads CASSYAGRGLVYGYTF. The CDR3 coding sequence is TGTGCCAGCAGTTACGCCGGAAGGGGGCTAGTCTATGGCTACACCTTC.

The genes are TRBV9 and TRBJ1-5; 7 nucleotides align to TRBD1. The CDR3 is 15 residues long. CDR1 is SGDLS and CDR2 is YYNGEE in the germline V gene. J was trimmed by 1 base and V by 4 bases; bases with no gene match: 5. CDR3 in DNA: TGTGCCAGCAGCCTCTCGGGACAGAGCAATCAGCCCCAGCATTTT. It yields the protein CASSLSGQSNQPQHF. Drawing the rest from reference TRBV9 and TRBJ1-5, the complete variable domain is DSGVTQTPKHLITATGQRVTLRCSPRSGDLSVYWYQQSLDQGLQFLIQYYNGEERAKGNILERFSAQQFPDLHSELNLSSLELGDSALYFCASSLSGQSNQPQHFGDGTRLSIL.

The J gene is TRBJ1-6, the V gene TRBV28, with unresolved D. Germline V CDR1 and CDR2: MDHEN, SYDVKM. The CDR3 is 15 residues long. V lost 2 bases and J lost 10, with 15 bases in between. The DNA of the CDR3 is TGTGCCAGCAGTTTACTCGCGGGGTCTCTCTCACCCCTCCACTTT. Its protein product is CASSLLAGSLSPLHF.

J is TRBJ2-1 and V is TRBV20-1; no definite D call. Per germline, CDR1 DFQATT and CDR2 SNEGSKA (reference sequence). The CDR3 consists of 10 residues. V was pared by 4 bases and J by 7 bases, with 5 bases between. In DNA, the CDR3 is TGCAGTGCTATTCGTAATGAGCAGTTCTTC. Protein sequence: CSAIRNEQFF.

V is TRBV30 and J is TRBJ1-4; the match to TRBD1 covers 7 bases. This CDR3 region has 14 residues. V lost 5 bases, J lost 2 bases, and 5 bases stayed unmatched. Germline values: CDR1 GTSNPN, CDR2 SVGIG (reference sequence). The CDR3 loop is CAWGGQQTNEKLFF. The CDR3 region has the DNA TGTGCCTGGGGGGGACAGCAGACTAATGAAAAACTGTTTTTT.

CDR3 coding DNA: TGTGCCTGGAGTCCCAATAGATTCAGGACAGGGGGTCAGCCCCAGCATTTT. It specifies CAWSPNRFRTGGQPQHF. The gene calls are TRBV30 and TRBJ1-5; 10 nucleotides agree with TRBD1. V lost 2 bases and J lost 6; bases outside the gene matches: 13. CDR1 GTSNPN and CDR2 SVGIG come from the germline V gene (reference sequence). This CDR3 spans 17 amino acids.

This clone was seen repeatedly, ten times or more. This chain links TRBV6-1 with TRBJ1-6, with D possibly TRBD1 on 6 matching bases. Trimming cost V 4 bases and J 0 bases, with 13 bases left between them. The CDR3 length is 17 residues. CDR1 and CDR2 from the germline V gene are MNHNS and SASEGT. The CDR3: CASSGTARSSYNSPLHF. The CDR3 bases are TGTGCCAGCAGTGGGACAGCTAGGAGCTCCTATAATTCACCCCTCCACTTT.

This rearrangement joins TRBV2 to TRBJ2-2; 11 nucleotides align to TRBD1. Germline CDR1 SNHLY, CDR2 FYNNEI. This CDR3 region has 13 residues. The V segment lost 8 bases and the J segment 6 bases; nucleotides outside the gene matches: 2. The CDR3 DNA is TGTGCCAGCGGGACAGGGGGTGCCGGGGAGCTGTTTTTT. Translation: CASGTGGAGELFF.

The V gene is TRBV5-1, the J gene TRBJ2-1; D gene ambiguous. V lost 1 base and J 4 bases, leaving 6 bases between the germline ends. Germline V gene sequence: CDR1 SGHRS, CDR2 YFSETQ. This CDR3 contains 13 residues. CDR3 residues: CASSLSGYNEQFF. For the CDR3, the DNA is TGCGCCAGCAGCTTGTCAGGATACAATGAGCAGTTCTTC.

This chain joins TRBV2 and TRBJ1-3; no clear D. The CDR3 runs 14 residues. CDR1 SNHLY and CDR2 FYNNEI come from the germline V gene. Trimming left V 8 bases short and J 10 bases short, with 21 bases between. This CDR3 reads CASQGEVSVSTIYF. Here the CDR3 DNA reads TGTGCCAGCCAAGGCGAGGTCAGCGTGTCGACCATATATTTT. The entire variable domain, with the rest obtained from reference TRBV2 and TRBJ1-3, is as follows: EPEVTQTPSHQVTQMGQEVILRCVPISNHLYFYWYRQILGQKVEFLVSFYNNEISEKSEIFDDQFSVERPDGSNFTLKIRSTKLEDSAMYFCASQGEVSVSTIYFGEGSWLTVV.

This chain uses TRBV4-3 with TRBJ2-2; the D gene is possibly TRBD1 (5 bases). V gave up 0 bases and J gave up 8 bases, with 7 bases separating them. The CDR3 is 13 amino acids. Germline loops: CDR1 LGHNA, CDR2 YSLEER. The DNA for the CDR3 is TGCGCCAGCAGCCAAGAACAGGCTGGGGAGCTGTTTTTT. This gives the protein CASSQEQAGELFF.

The chain joins TRBV27 to TRBJ2-7; weak D call: TRBD2 (6 bases). From germline, CDR1 is MNHEY and CDR2 SMNVEV (reference sequence). The CDR3 extends over 16 amino acids. V was trimmed by 5 bases and J by 3 bases, leaving 20 bases between them. The CDR3 DNA reads TGTGCCAGCAGTCAACTAACGCGGGGAATCGACTACGAGCAGTACTTC. This encodes CASSQLTRGIDYEQYF.

Here the CDR3 DNA reads TGTGCCAGCAGCTTGACGGGGGGGAGCACCGGGGAGCTGTTTTTT. Translating gives CASSLTGGSTGELFF. The chain combines TRBV5-8 with TRBJ2-2; 8 positions match TRBD2. Losses at the gene ends were 1 base for V and 4 bases for J; bases not matched to a gene: 3. Germline CDR1 SGHTS, CDR2 YDEGEE. CDR3 length equals 15 residues. The full variable domain, in which reference TRBV5-8 and TRBJ2-2 provide the parts outside the CDR3, is EAGVTQSPTHLIKTRGQQATLRCSPISGHTSVYWYQQALGLGLQFLLWYDEGEERNRGNFPPRFSGRQFPNYSSELNVNALELEDSALYLCASSLTGGSTGELFFGEGSRLTVL.

The V call is TRBV30, the J call TRBJ1-6, with 8 positions matching TRBD1. J lost 7 bases, V lost 8 bases, and 4 bases had no gene match. The CDR3 contains 12 residues. CDR1 GTSNPN and CDR2 SVGIG come from the germline V gene (reference sequence). Here the CDR3 DNA reads TGTGCCCAGGGGGCAGGGAATTCACCCCTCCACTTT. This codes for CAQGAGNSPLHF. Combining the CDR3 with reference TRBV30 and TRBJ1-6 gives the whole variable domain SQTIHQWPATLVQPVGSPLSLECTVEGTSNPNLYWYRQAAGRGLQLLFYSVGIGQISSEVPQNLSASRPQDRQFILSSKKLLLSDSGFYLCAQGAGNSPLHFGNGTRLTVT.

V and J are TRBV7-9 and TRBJ1-2, with 7 bases identical to TRBD1. V shed 5 bases, J shed 3 bases, and the junction held 9 bases outside the gene matches. The germline CDR1 and CDR2 sequences are SEHNR and FQNEAQ (reference sequence). This CDR3 is built from 15 residues. Here the CDR3 reads CASSQQTGWDYGYTF. CDR3 DNA: TGTGCCAGCAGCCAACAGACAGGGTGGGACTATGGCTACACCTTC.

This chain links TRBV30 with TRBJ2-3, with D perhaps matching TRBD2 (5 bases). Germline CDR1 reads GTSNPN; CDR2 reads SVGIG (reference sequence). The length of the CDR3 is 12 residues. V lost 3 bases to trimming and J lost 5 bases, with 9 bases between them. The CDR3 DNA follows: TGTGCCTGGAGGGGAGTAGGAGATACGCAGTATTTT. This sequence encodes CAWRGVGDTQYF.